The rows below give T cell receptor beta chains drawn from one sample of a study of blood T cell repertoires in COVID-19. The repertoire was sequenced with immunoSEQ multiplex PCR; TCRdb's copy has only in-frame clones and lacks some. The sample consists of about 200,000 clones, 80% to 95% of them appearing once. Input material: peripheral blood. The receptors shown here come from a man in his fifties with acute or convalescent COVID-19. Both conserved end residues are part of each CDR3. Each record gives: D gene, J gene, V gene, clone size, CDR3 DNA, CDR3 protein. The D gene is left open where the match is weak. Not all rows give a size; the values are once, few, many and, for expanded clones, a class.

>NA|TRBJ1-3|TRBV6-1|NA
TGTGCCAGCAATGAGGTTTACGTAGTCTCTGGAAACACCATATATTTT
CASNEVYVVSGNTIYF
>NA|TRBJ1-2|TRBV6-2/TRBV6-3|NA
TGTGCCAGCAGTTACTCTCGGGGGGCTGGCTATGGCTACACCTTC
CASSYSRGAGYGYTF
>TRBD1|TRBJ2-1|TRBV7-2|NA
TGTGCCAGCAGCTTAGGGGGGACAGGGAGCTGGAATGAGCAGTTCTTC
CASSLGGTGSWNEQFF
>NA|TRBJ1-5|TRBV27|once
TGTGCCAGCAGTTTATCGAGCTATAGCAATCAGCCCCAGCATTTT
CASSLSSYSNQPQHF
>TRBD1|TRBJ2-7|TRBV5-6|NA
TGTGCCAGCAGCTCCCGGGACAGCTCCTACGAGCAGTACTTC
CASSSRDSSYEQYF
>TRBD1|TRBJ2-7|TRBV6-5|NA
TGTGCCAGCAGTTGGGGACAGGGGCCGACCTACGAGCAGTACTTC
CASSWGQGPTYEQYF
>NA|TRBJ2-5|TRBV5-8|NA
TGTGCCAGCAGCACAGGACAGCCTCAAGAGACCCAGTACTTC
CASSTGQPQETQYF
>NA|TRBJ2-1|TRBV24-1|NA
TGTGCCACCAGCGGGGGGCGGAGCTCCTACAATGAGCAGTTCTTC
CATSGGRSSYNEQFF
>NA|TRBJ2-5|TRBV19|NA
TGTGCCAGTAGTATATTCAGTTCCCAAGAGACCCAGTACTTC
CASSIFSSQETQYF
>NA|TRBJ1-1|TRBV7-9|NA
TGTGCCAGCAGCTTCGAGTACACTGAAGCTTTCTTT
CASSFEYTEAFF
>NA|TRBJ2-3|TRBV19|NA
TGTGCCAGTAATCAGCGGTCCTTTTTCACAGATACGCAGTATTTT
CASNQRSFFTDTQYF
>TRBD1|TRBJ1-4|TRBV23-1|once
TGCGCCAGCGGTTTGACAGGGGGTGAAAAACTGTTTTTT
CASGLTGGEKLFF
>TRBD1|TRBJ1-5|TRBV28|NA
TGTGCCAGCACCCCTCCCAGGGGGCAGGGCAATCAGCCCCAGCATTTT
CASTPPRGQGNQPQHF
>TRBD2|TRBJ2-3|TRBV7-6|NA
TGTGCCAGCAGCTCCTCACTAGCGGGGGCCTTCACAGATACGCAGTATTTT
CASSSSLAGAFTDTQYF
>TRBD1|TRBJ1-5|TRBV6-5|NA
TGTGCCACACGGTGGGACAGATATCAGCCCCAGCATTTT
CATRWDRYQPQHF
>TRBD2|TRBJ2-3|TRBV7-9|once
TGTGCCAGCAGCGGGCGGGAGTTCACAGATACGCAGTATTTT
CASSGREFTDTQYF
>TRBD1|TRBJ1-1|TRBV30|NA
TGTGCCTGGCGTGACAGGGTGAGAGCTTTCTTT
CAWRDRVRAFF
>NA|TRBJ1-3|TRBV11-2|few
TGTGCCAGCAGCTCGCGGGACGTCAGCTCTGGAAACACCATATATTTT
CASSSRDVSSGNTIYF
>NA|TRBJ2-4|TRBV19|NA
TGTGCCAGTAGACCCCCAGGGCTAGCCAAAAACATTCAGTACTTC
CASRPPGLAKNIQYF
>NA|TRBJ1-6|TRBV5-5|NA
TGTGCCAGCAGCTTACTCGGTTCACCCCTCCACTTT
CASSLLGSPLHF
>TRBD2|TRBJ2-3|TRBV7-3|NA
TGTGCCAGCAGCGCGGGACTAGCGGGGGGGAATACGCAGTATTTT
CASSAGLAGGNTQYF
>TRBD1|TRBJ1-5|TRBV15|NA
TGTGCCACCAGCCCCCCCAGCGGGGACAGGGGACTCAATCAGCCCCAGCATTTT
CATSPPSGDRGLNQPQHF
>NA|TRBJ1-4|TRBV28|NA
TGTGCCAGCACCAAAGGGGCGGTTAATGAAAAACTGTTTTTT
CASTKGAVNEKLFF
>NA|TRBJ1-1|TRBV28|NA
TGTGCCAGCAGTTTGGCTGAGGGCACTGAAGCTTTCTTT
CASSLAEGTEAFF
>NA|TRBJ1-5|TRBV5-5|NA
TGTGCCAGCAGCTTGGTGGGACACCCCAATCAGCCCCAGCATTTT
CASSLVGHPNQPQHF
>TRBD1|TRBJ1-2|TRBV10-3|NA
TGTGCCATCAGGTCCGGAGGGGGCGTTTATGGCTACACCTTC
CAIRSGGGVYGYTF
>TRBD1|TRBJ1-1|TRBV28|NA
TGTGCCAGCAGTGTCAAACAGGGGGCGTCGGTTTTGCCGAGGACTGAAGCTTTCTTT
CASSVKQGASVLPRTEAFF
>NA|TRBJ1-2|TRBV11-2|NA
TGTGCCAGCAGCTACTTACTAGCTAACTATGGCTACACCTTC
CASSYLLANYGYTF
>TRBD1|TRBJ2-7|TRBV7-9|NA
TGTGCCAGCAGCTCAACGACAGGGTTCCCAAACGAGCAGTACTTC
CASSSTTGFPNEQYF
>NA|TRBJ2-1|TRBV6-5|NA
TGTGCCACCGGTGGAAGACAGATGTCCTACAATGAGCAGTTCTTC
CATGGRQMSYNEQFF
>TRBD1|TRBJ1-3|TRBV28|NA
TGTGCCAGCAGTCCACAGGGGAGCCGAAACACCATATATTTT
CASSPQGSRNTIYF
>NA|TRBJ2-3|TRBV7-9|NA
TGTGCCAGCAGCCTAGAAGAGGGGGGGAGCACAGATACGCAGTATTTT
CASSLEEGGSTDTQYF
>NA|TRBJ2-2|TRBV19|NA
TGTGCCAGTAGTTGGATGGGGGGCGGGGAGCTGTTTTTT
CASSWMGGGELFF
>NA|TRBJ2-2|TRBV9|NA
TGTGCCAGCGAAACCTCGGCCGGGGAGCTGTTTTTT
CASETSAGELFF
>NA|TRBJ2-3|TRBV5-1|NA
TGCGCCAGCAGCTTGGAAACTAGCCGTTACACAGATACGCAGTATTTT
CASSLETSRYTDTQYF
>NA|TRBJ1-5|TRBV6-5|NA
TGTGCCAGCAGTTCCGGGAGGTACAATCAGCCCCAGCATTTT
CASSSGRYNQPQHF
>TRBD1|TRBJ1-1|TRBV19|NA
TGTGCCAGTAGTTCTCGACAGGGTAACACTGAAGCTTTCTTT
CASSSRQGNTEAFF
>NA|TRBJ1-5|TRBV30|NA
TGTGCCTGGAGCCATGGAGCGGTGGATCAGCCCCAGCATTTT
CAWSHGAVDQPQHF
>NA|TRBJ2-7|TRBV5-6|NA
TGTGCCAGCAGCTTATATGGGGAGTACTACGAGCAGTACTTC
CASSLYGEYYEQYF
>NA|TRBJ1-2|TRBV11-1|NA
TGTGCCAGCAGCTTAGGAGGCGGTAACTATGGCTACACCTTC
CASSLGGGNYGYTF
>NA|TRBJ2-2|TRBV7-9|NA
TGTGCCAGCGGGGCGGACAACACCGGGGAGCTGTTTTTT
CASGADNTGELFF
>TRBD2|TRBJ2-3|TRBV9|NA
TGTGCCAGCAGCGAGGTAGCGGGAGTTTCAGATACGCAGTATTTT
CASSEVAGVSDTQYF
>NA|TRBJ2-7|TRBV6-5|NA
TGTGCCAGCAGAGCGCAGTCCTACGAGCAGTACTTC
CASRAQSYEQYF
>TRBD2|TRBJ2-7|TRBV5-1|NA
TGCGCCAGCAGCTTGGTTCCGGGACTAGCGGGAGGCTACGAGCAGTACTTC
CASSLVPGLAGGYEQYF
>NA|TRBJ2-1|TRBV7-9|once
TGTGCCAGCAGCTTTATGGGAGCGTACAATGAGCAGTTCTTC
CASSFMGAYNEQFF
>NA|TRBJ2-5|TRBV20-1|NA
TGCAGTGCTAGAGATATTGAGACCCAGTACTTC
CSARDIETQYF
>TRBD1|TRBJ1-2|TRBV6-5|NA
TGTGCCAGCGCCCACTCCGGGACAGGGGTCTATGGCTACACCTTC
CASAHSGTGVYGYTF
>NA|TRBJ1-1|TRBV7-2|NA
TGTGCCAGCAGAGCCGGCACTGAAGCTTTCTTT
CASRAGTEAFF